The 18 T cell receptor beta chains below come from one sample, sequenced in a study of human T cells and chemical hapten exposure. Time point reported: patch test 1, 2 weeks after DPC sensitization. Treatment: therapeutic diphenylcyclopropenone sensitization with weekly scalp DPC. Using its own MiXCR run on the RACE reads, TCRdb lists one record per CDR3 protein. Among around 110,000 distinct CDR3 sequences listed, 9% to 13% were seen once. The specimen was whole blood, collected in connection with sensitization to the hapten diphenylcyclopropenone (DPC). The receptors originated from a woman aged 45-65 years with alopecia areata. Some clones in this sample may be carry-over from other donors' samples.

This clonotype was seen repeatedly, ten times or more. The chain recombines TRBV18 with TRBJ1-3, with a weak D call TRBD1 (5 bases). CDR3 length: 17 amino acids. CDR1 is KGHSH and CDR2 is LQKENI in the germline V gene. The V gene lost 1 base and the J gene lost 2 bases, with 15 bases spanning the gap. CDR3 in amino acids: CASSPLNLQGAGNTIYF. The CDR3 DNA reads as TGTGCCAGCTCACCACTCAATTTGCAGGGAGCTGGAAACACCATATATTTT.

The CDR3 nucleotides read TGTGCCAGCAGCTTAGCTGGGACTAGCTCCTACGAGCAGTACTTC. As protein: CASSLAGTSSYEQYF. The chain has TRBV11-2 and TRBJ2-7, with 8 bases identical to TRBD2. The V gene's germline CDR1 is SGHAT and CDR2 FQNNGV. V lost 1 base, J lost 0 bases, and 2 bases stayed unmatched. This CDR3 region has 15 residues.

A few counts support this clonotype. This rearrangement joins TRBV20-1 to TRBJ2-7; 10 bases are a match to TRBD1. Trimming took 5 bases from V and 3 from J; bases not matched to a gene: 7. Germline CDR1 reads DFQATT; CDR2 reads SNEGSKA (reference sequence). The CDR3 contains 14 residues. The CDR3 coding sequence is TGCAGTGCTCCCCCGGGACAGGGGAACTACGAGCAGTACTTC. Residues: CSAPPGQGNYEQYF.

This clonotype has at least ten counts. The chain is built from TRBV27 and TRBJ2-7; D unresolved. Trimming took 5 bases from V and 2 from J, leaving 16 bases between them. This CDR3 spans 15 amino acids. Per germline, CDR1 MNHEY and CDR2 SMNVEV (reference sequence). The chain's CDR3 is CASSLGWGATYEQYF. The CDR3 DNA reads TGTGCCAGCAGTCTCGGATGGGGTGCCACCTACGAGCAGTACTTC.

This clonotype was counted ten times or more. The chain links TRBV15 to TRBJ2-7; 10 bases fit TRBD2. Germline V gives CDR1 LNHNV, CDR2 YYDKDF (reference sequence). This CDR3 is built from 15 residues. Trimming cost V 5 bases and J 3 bases; bases outside gene matches: 7. CDR3 sequence (DNA): TGTGCCACCAGCTCTAGGACTAGCGGAAACTACGAGCAGTACTTC. It yields the protein CATSSRTSGNYEQYF.

This clonotype was detected a few times. The rearrangement links TRBV9 to TRBJ2-5, with D perhaps matching TRBD2 (7 bases). Germline lookup yields CDR1 SGDLS and CDR2 YYNGEE. The CDR3 sequence is 15 residues long. The ends were cut back, 0 bases at V and 4 bases at J, with 13 bases in the middle. CDR3 sequence: CASSVEGGTGETQYF. Here the CDR3 DNA reads TGTGCCAGCAGCGTAGAGGGGGGGACTGGAGAGACCCAGTACTTC.

This clonotype came up many times. This rearrangement joins TRBV3-1 to TRBJ2-2, with no clear D. The germline V and J ends were trimmed by 4 bases and 6 bases, with 18 bases remaining between them. CDR3 length: 16 amino acids. The germline V gene encodes CDR1 LGHDT and CDR2 YNNKEL (reference sequence). The CDR3 reads CASSPRGSSLSGELFF. CDR3 bases: TGTGCCAGCAGCCCACGCGGCTCGTCGTTATCCGGGGAGCTGTTTTTT.

This clonotype was seen only a few times. The V gene is TRBV7-2, the J gene TRBJ1-2; perhaps TRBD1 as D (5 bases). Looked up from germline, CDR1 is SGHTA and CDR2 is FQGNSA. The CDR3 contains 13 residues. Trimming left V 1 base short and J 3 bases short, with 6 bases between. The CDR3 is CASSLGGDYGYTF. CDR3 DNA: TGTGCCAGCAGCTTAGGGGGCGACTATGGCTACACCTTC.

This clonotype has a count of ten or more. This rearrangement joins TRBV7-9 to TRBJ2-5; 10 bases are shared with TRBD2. The CDR3 loop spans 16 amino acids. V shed 0 bases, J shed 1 base, and the junction held 2 bases outside the gene matches. Germline loops: CDR1 SEHNR, CDR2 FQNEAQ (reference sequence). This CDR3 reads CASSLAASGGQETQYF. CDR3 coding DNA: TGTGCCAGCAGCTTAGCGGCTAGCGGGGGCCAAGAGACCCAGTACTTC.

A single count supports this clonotype. A much more abundant neighbour one base away suggests this may be a read error. The chain is built from TRBV20-1 and TRBJ2-4, with a possible D match to TRBD1 (5 bases). This CDR3 spans 16 amino acids. Germline V CDR1 and CDR2: DFQATT, SNEGSKA (reference sequence). In nucleotides, the CDR3 is TGCAGTGCTGGAGATCCCGGAGCAGGGTCTTTAAACATTCAGTACTTC. This translates into CSAGDPGAGSLNIQYF.

This clonotype occurred a few times. The gene calls are TRBV28 and TRBJ1-4, with TRBD1 as a possible D gene (6 bases). V was shortened by 11 bases and J by 8 bases, with 9 bases between the two germline ends. The CDR3 totals 10 residues. Looked up from germline, CDR1 is MDHEN and CDR2 is SYDVKM. DNA for the CDR3: TGTGCCGGGGGGGCCGAAAAACTGTTTTTT. This encodes CAGGAEKLFF.

The gene calls are TRBV6-5 and TRBJ1-1; tentative D call: TRBD1 (6 bases). V was shortened by 1 base and J by 5 bases, with 17 bases between the two germline ends. Germline values: CDR1 MNHEY, CDR2 SVGAGI. This CDR3 is 16 amino acids long. CDR3 sequence: CASSYWAGTPKTEAFF. The CDR3 region has the DNA TGTGCCAGCAGTTACTGGGCAGGGACACCGAAAACTGAAGCTTTCTTT.

This clonotype was recorded many times. The V and J genes are TRBV9 and TRBJ2-7; 7 bases map to TRBD1. The germline V gene encodes CDR1 SGDLS and CDR2 YYNGEE. There are 14 residues in the CDR3. The J segment lost 4 bases and the V segment lost 3 bases, leaving 7 bases of the junction unmatched. The CDR3 is CASSAPGQIYEQYF. As DNA, the CDR3 is TGTGCCAGCAGCGCACCGGGACAGATATACGAGCAGTACTTC.

This clonotype showed up many times. The rearrangement links TRBV28 to TRBJ2-3; 9 nucleotides match TRBD2. Germline CDR1 and CDR2: MDHEN and SYDVKM. Germline trimming cut 3 bases from V and 7 bases from J; bases unmatched to any gene: 8. CDR3 length equals 15 residues. CDR3 in amino acids: CASSLSGSGSYTQYF. The CDR3 DNA follows: TGTGCCAGCAGTTTGAGCGGTAGCGGGAGTTATACGCAGTATTTT.

This clonotype has a handful of counts. This chain joins TRBV6-5 and TRBJ2-1; D call uncertain. The V end was cut by 6 bases, the J end by 7 bases, with 13 bases between. The CDR3 extends over 13 amino acids. Germline lookup yields CDR1 MNHEY and CDR2 SVGAGI. The CDR3 reads CASRQGLGNEQFF. The CDR3 DNA is TGTGCCAGCAGGCAAGGGCTGGGTAATGAGCAGTTCTTC.

This clonotype has more than one count but fewer than ten. V gene TRBV7-9 combines with J gene TRBJ2-7; 7 bases are a match to TRBD1. The V gene end was trimmed by 5 bases and the J gene end by 2 bases; junction bases not matched to a gene: 15. The CDR3 loop spans 17 amino acids. The germline gives CDR1 SEHNR, CDR2 FQNEAQ (reference sequence). CDR3 in amino acids: CASSQPPIQGTAYEQYF. CDR3 nucleotides: TGTGCCAGCAGCCAACCCCCCATACAGGGGACCGCCTACGAGCAGTACTTC. The whole variable domain, filled in from reference TRBV7-9 and TRBJ2-7, reads DTGVSQNPRHKITKRGQNVTFRCDPISEHNRLYWYRQTLGQGPEFLTYFQNEAQLEKSRLLSDRFSAERPKGSFSTLEIQRTEQGDSAMYLCASSQPPIQGTAYEQYFGPGTRLTVT.

This clonotype has a count of ten or more. The chain combines TRBV7-6 with TRBJ2-6; perhaps D is TRBD1 or TRBD2 (5 bases each). Deletions cut 5 bases from V and 0 bases from J, with 20 bases between. The length of the CDR3 is 19 residues. CDR1 SGHVS and CDR2 FNYEAQ come from the germline V gene. The CDR3 DNA reads TGTGCCAGCAGCCGAGCGAGCCGGGACGGGACCTCTGGGGCCAACGTCCTGACTTTC. Its translation is CASSRASRDGTSGANVLTF.

This chain links TRBV11-2 with TRBJ2-7, with 7 bases lining up with TRBD1. This CDR3 contains 15 residues. Germline V gene data show CDR1 as SGHAT and CDR2 as FQNNGV. V gave up 5 bases and J gave up 3 bases; unmatched junction bases: 10. This CDR3 is CASSLPRGMNYEQYF. CDR3 in DNA: TGTGCCAGCAGCCTACCCAGGGGGATGAACTACGAGCAGTACTTC.